These T cell receptor beta chains were read from a single sample in a study of T cells after yellow fever vaccination. MiXCR, applied by TCRdb to the 5' RACE reads, yields one record per CDR3 protein. The sample comprises about 310,000 distinct CDR3 sequences, approximately 3.8% of which are singletons, and around 24% rests with the top ten. This material consisted of PBMCs, taken on the day of the yellow fever booster vaccination. The source of these receptors is a man aged 18 to 30 who received the YFV17D yellow fever vaccine. Each CDR3 is given with its conserved first and last residue. D genes are given only for firm matches. Not every row has a clone size; where given, it reads once, few, many or a size class.

j_call d_call v_call clone_size cdr3_nt cdr3_aa
TRBJ2-1 TRBD1 TRBV28 few TGTGCCAGCAGGCCGGGGACAGAATACAATGAGCAGTTCTTC CASRPGTEYNEQFF
TRBJ2-1 TRBD2 TRBV11-2 many TGTGCCAGCAGCTTAGATTCTTTCGCGGGGGGGGTTCCTGAGCAGTTCTTC CASSLDSFAGGVPEQFF
TRBJ1-4 TRBD1 TRBV5-1 many TGCGCCAGCAGCGCTGGACAGGGGGCTTATGAAAAACTGTTTTTT CASSAGQGAYEKLFF
TRBJ1-4 . TRBV7-9 many TGTGCCAGCTCCCCAGACAGGAATAATGAAAAACTGTTTTTT CASSPDRNNEKLFF
TRBJ2-7 . TRBV12-3/TRBV12-4 . TGTGCCAGCAGTACCGGGACTCCTTACCACGAGCAGTACTTC CASSTGTPYHEQYF
TRBJ1-2 . TRBV7-2 few TGTGCCAGCAGCCTGTTCCTGGGCAGCTATGGCTACACCTTC CASSLFLGSYGYTF
TRBJ2-3 . TRBV29-1 . TGCAGCGTTACCGACGGACTGGGAGATACGCAGTATTTT CSVTDGLGDTQYF
TRBJ2-5 . TRBV7-2 few TGTGCCAGCGGGCCGACAGCAGGGCAAGAGACCCAGTACTTC CASGPTAGQETQYF
TRBJ2-1 TRBD2 TRBV7-3 . TGTGCCAGCAGCCCCTGGACTAGCGGCAATGAGCAGTTCTTC CASSPWTSGNEQFF
TRBJ2-5 . TRBV27 many TGTGCCAGCAGTCGTAGGGGTCCGGGGGAGACCCAGTACTTC CASSRRGPGETQYF
TRBJ1-1 TRBD1 TRBV7-9 few TGTGCCAGCAGCTCACCGGACAGGGGAAACACTGAAGCTTTCTTT CASSSPDRGNTEAFF
TRBJ1-2 . TRBV20-1 few TGCAGTGCGAGGACAGAAAACTATGGCTACACCTTC CSARTENYGYTF
TRBJ2-2 . TRBV27 many TGTGCCAGCAGGGGGCAATACTTGAACACCGGGGAGCTGTTTTTT CASRGQYLNTGELFF
TRBJ2-7 . TRBV12-3/TRBV12-4 . TGTGCCAGCAGAGCGCGGTGGCATAGCTCCTACGAGCAGTACTTC CASRARWHSSYEQYF
TRBJ2-2 . TRBV7-9 many TGTGCCAGCAGCTCCTTCTCGGGGTACTCCGGGGAGCTGTTTTTT CASSSFSGYSGELFF
TRBJ2-7 . TRBV7-2 many TGTGCCAGCAGCCCTCGGGAGTACGAGCAGTACTTC CASSPREYEQYF
TRBJ1-2 . TRBV20-1 many TGCAGTGCTAGTTCAGGTTTTTTTGTCGGCTACACCTTC CSASSGFFVGYTF
TRBJ1-6 TRBD1 TRBV5-1 . TGCGCCAGCAGCTACCTCACAGGGGGCGAGGAACCCCTCCACTTT CASSYLTGGEEPLHF
TRBJ2-7 . TRBV7-2 few TGTGCCAGCAGCTTTGGCAGGCACTCCTACGAGCAGTACTTC CASSFGRHSYEQYF
TRBJ2-3 TRBD2 TRBV20-1 few TGCAGTGCTAGGGGGGGACTAGGCCCAGATACGCAGTATTTT CSARGGLGPDTQYF
TRBJ2-7 TRBD1 TRBV29-1 many TGCAGCGCCCTACCAAGTACCGGGACAGGTAATTCCTACGAGCAGTACTTC CSALPSTGTGNSYEQYF
TRBJ1-2 . TRBV9 many TGTGCCAGCAGCATGGGGATTGGGACTAACTATGGCTACACCTTC CASSMGIGTNYGYTF
TRBJ1-2 . TRBV5-1 many TGCGCCAGCAGCTTGGACAAATCTAACTATGGCTACACCTTC CASSLDKSNYGYTF
TRBJ1-2 . TRBV2 . TGTGCCAGCTGGGGACCTTACAGGGATGGCTACACCTTC CASWGPYRDGYTF